In this sample, the clone carrying this T cell receptor (beta chain) turned up many times. Its specificity is not known. The sample belongs to a study of regulatory T cells in long-lasting Graves disease. Study conclusions and caveats: The study found TRBV28, TRBJ1-2 and TRBJ2-5 favored in persistent disease.

The time point: newly diagnosed GD, antithyroid drugs for less than 3 months. There was RNA extracted from PBMCs, and the TCR library was made from it. Germline V gene lookup returns CDR1 SGHTA and CDR2 FQGNSA. The CDR3 is made up of 14 amino acids. V was trimmed by 5 bases and J by 4 bases, leaving 14 bases between them. CDR3 regions were amplified by Arm-PCR using iRepertoire HTBI primers to build TCR beta libraries. TCRdb recomputed calls from the multiplex PCR reads with MiXCR, one row per CDR3 protein. The sample has 370,000 or so distinct CDR3 sequences, 15% to 20% seen once. The sample was also reused in another study, on T cells in Graves' hyperthyroidism and ophthalmopathy.

This receptor was taken from a woman younger than 30 with Graves disease. The sample consisted of peripheral blood mononuclear cells (PBMCs), taken at new diagnosis, from a patient treated with antithyroid drugs. The chain links TRBV7-2 to TRBJ2-5; D unclear. The CDR3 DNA sequence: TGTGCCAGCAGCCCTAGTACTACCCGAGAGACCCAGTACTTC. This sequence encodes CASSPSTTRETQYF.